These T cell receptor beta chains were read from a single sample in a study of long-term antiretroviral therapy in people with HIV. Sequencing was performed with immunoSEQ multiplex PCR; in TCRdb, only in-frame clones are kept and a portion is missing. The sample consists of about 28,000 clones, roughly 78% of them appearing once. The source was unsorted PBMCs, collected 1.5 years before starting antiretroviral therapy. Receptors were obtained from a man aged 18 to 30 with HIV. Each CDR3 is given with its conserved first and last residue. The order of the fields is D gene, J gene, V gene, clone size, CDR3 DNA, CDR3 protein. D genes are given only for firm matches. Not every row has a clone size; where given, it reads once, few, many or a size class.

>.|TRBJ1-2|TRBV18|few
TGTGCCAGCTCACCACGGTCGAGATCCGAGGATGGCTACACCTTC
CASSPRSRSEDGYTF
>TRBD2|TRBJ2-7|TRBV10-3|.
TGTGCCGCCGGGACTAGCGGGACCATGAGCTCCTACGAGCAGTACTTC
CAAGTSGTMSSYEQYF
>.|TRBJ1-6|TRBV19|.
TGTGCCAGTAGTATACCCCCACCCCTCCACTTT
CASSIPPPLHF
>TRBD2|TRBJ2-3|TRBV2|.
TGTGCCAGCAACCCACTAGCGGGACGGTATTTT
CASNPLAGRYF
>.|TRBJ1-2|TRBV7-2|.
TGTGCCAGCAGCTTCGTGGGCAGGGAGGAGGGCTACACCTTC
CASSFVGREEGYTF
>TRBD1|TRBJ2-4|TRBV7-8|.
TGTGCCAGCAGCTTAAACCCAGGGGGTTATGGCAAAAACATTCAGTACTTC
CASSLNPGGYGKNIQYF
>.|TRBJ1-2|TRBV6-5|.
TGTGCCAGCAGTTACGACAGCGCTAGTAACTATGGCTACACCTTC
CASSYDSASNYGYTF
>.|TRBJ1-1|TRBV21-1|.
TGTGCCAGCAGAGCTATTCCCAGGGTTTCGAACACTGAAGCTTTCTTT
CASRAIPRVSNTEAFF
>.|TRBJ1-2|TRBV15|.
TGTGCCACCAGCTCGGCGAACTATGGCTACACCTTC
CATSSANYGYTF
>.|TRBJ1-1|TRBV29-1|.
TGCAGCGTTGAGGGCAGGGGTAGACTTGAAGCTTTCTTT
CSVEGRGRLEAFF
>.|TRBJ2-7|TRBV12-5|.
TGTGCTAGTGGTTTGGTATTGGGGGAGCAGTACTTC
CASGLVLGEQYF
>TRBD2|TRBJ2-3|TRBV4-3|.
TGCGCCAGCAGCCAAGGCGGGAGTAAAACAGATACGCAGTATTTT
CASSQGGSKTDTQYF
>.|TRBJ2-3|TRBV6-5|.
TGTGCCAGCAGCCTCCGGGCCCCAGATACGCAGTATTTT
CASSLRAPDTQYF
>.|TRBJ2-1|TRBV5-1|.
TGCGCCAGCAGCCTCGCTTTGAGTCAGTACAATGAGCAGTTCTTC
CASSLALSQYNEQFF
>.|TRBJ1-4|TRBV30|.
TGTGCCTGGAGTGTGGGGAATAATGAAAAACTGTTTTTT
CAWSVGNNEKLFF
>.|TRBJ1-2|TRBV6-1|.
TGTGCCAGCAGTGAAGGGGCCTACTATGGCTACACCTTC
CASSEGAYYGYTF
>.|TRBJ2-2|TRBV12-5|.
TGTGCTAGTGGTGGAGACGCGAACACCGGGGAGCTGTTTTTT
CASGGDANTGELFF
>TRBD2|TRBJ2-7|TRBV5-5|once
TGTGCCAGCAGCTTGGAGCGGGAGATGTACGAGCAGTACTTC
CASSLEREMYEQYF
>.|TRBJ1-5|TRBV10-3|.
TGTGCCATCAGTGAGTCCCTAACAGGGATTGGTCAGCCCCAGCATTTT
CAISESLTGIGQPQHF
>.|TRBJ2-3|TRBV7-9|.
TGTGCCAGCAATCCGGAGGCTGCAGATACGCAGTATTTT
CASNPEAADTQYF
>.|TRBJ1-4|TRBV25-1|once
TGTGCCAGCAGGAGAGATGCAACTAATGAAAAACTGTTTTTT
CASRRDATNEKLFF
>TRBD2|TRBJ2-5|TRBV6-1|.
TGTGCCAGCATTCGGACTAGCGGCATTCAAGAGACCCAGTACTTC
CASIRTSGIQETQYF
>.|TRBJ2-7|TRBV2|few
TGTGCCAGCAGCTCAAAGGCCTTCGAGCAGTACTTC
CASSSKAFEQYF
>.|TRBJ2-3|TRBV5-1|.
TGCGCCAGCAGCTTTAGCGGAGATACGCAGTATTTT
CASSFSGDTQYF
>TRBD2|TRBJ2-7|TRBV7-2|.
TGTGCCAGCAGCTTATGGCGGGAGGCTCCCGAGCAGTACTTC
CASSLWREAPEQYF
>TRBD1|TRBJ1-2|TRBV5-1|.
TGCGCCAGCAGAACCCTTGACAGGGTAGGCGGCTACACCTTC
CASRTLDRVGGYTF
>TRBD1|TRBJ1-4|TRBV10-1|.
TGCGCCAGCAGTCCGGGACAGGGGGCTGAAAAACTGTTTTTT
CASSPGQGAEKLFF
>.|TRBJ2-3|TRBV10-3|.
TGTGCCATCAGTGAGGCAGGACGGGGCGGGACAGATACGCAGTATTTT
CAISEAGRGGTDTQYF
>TRBD1|TRBJ2-7|TRBV28|.
TGTGCCAGCATCGACAGGGGAGAGAGACGGGCCTACGAGCAGTACTTC
CASIDRGERRAYEQYF
>.|TRBJ1-4|TRBV28|few
TGTGCCAGCGCCGGCTACCACCGGGAACTGTTTTTT
CASAGYHRELFF
>TRBD2|TRBJ2-1|TRBV10-3|.
TGTGCCATCAGTACTAGACTAGCGGACCCTAGAGATGAGCAGTTCTTC
CAISTRLADPRDEQFF
>.|TRBJ1-6|TRBV5-1|.
TGCGCCAGCAGCTTGTCCTGGATCAATTCACCCCTCCACTTT
CASSLSWINSPLHF
>TRBD1|TRBJ2-3|TRBV29-1|.
TGCAGCGTCGCCGGGACAGAGAGCACAGATACGCAGTATTTT
CSVAGTESTDTQYF
>TRBD1|TRBJ2-7|TRBV27|.
TGTGCCAGCAGAAGGACAGGGTCCTACGAGCAGTACTTC
CASRRTGSYEQYF
>TRBD1|TRBJ2-7|TRBV9|.
TGTGCCAGCAGCGTAACGGCCGAGGGGGCTTACGAGCAGTACTTC
CASSVTAEGAYEQYF
>.|TRBJ2-3|TRBV7-2|.
TGTGCCAGCAGCTTAGGGCCCACGGGCACAGATACGCAGTATTTT
CASSLGPTGTDTQYF
>.|TRBJ2-7|TRBV28|.
TGTGCCAGCAGTTTAGGCCTAATTGACGGATTACTGGCCTACGAGCAGTACTTC
CASSLGLIDGLLAYEQYF
>.|TRBJ1-2|TRBV10-1|.
TGCGCCAGCAGTGTGCAGCCATCCTATGGCTACACCTTC
CASSVQPSYGYTF
>.|TRBJ1-2|TRBV7-2|.
TGTGCCAGCAGTCCCACTAACTATGGCTACACCTTC
CASSPTNYGYTF
>.|TRBJ2-1|TRBV4-1|.
TGCGCCAGCAGCCCTCCCAGGCAGGGCAATGAGCAGTTCTTC
CASSPPRQGNEQFF
>TRBD2|TRBJ2-1|TRBV5-1|.
TGCGCCAGCAGCTACCTAGCGGGAGCCAATGAGCAGTTCTTC
CASSYLAGANEQFF
>.|TRBJ1-1|TRBV5-1|.
TGCGCCAGCAGCCCACGGGAGACAGCGCTAGGGACTGAAGCTTTCTTT
CASSPRETALGTEAFF
>TRBD1|TRBJ1-1|TRBV27|.
TGTGCCAGCAGTTTGACAGGGGTCACTGAAGCTTTCTTT
CASSLTGVTEAFF
>TRBD2|TRBJ2-7|TRBV28|.
TGTGCCACCACTAGCGGGGTCCCGGGGGAGCAGTACTTC
CATTSGVPGEQYF
>TRBD2|TRBJ2-7|TRBV5-6|.
TGTGCCGGAGAAGCGGGAGAAACCTACGAGCAGTACTTC
CAGEAGETYEQYF
>.|TRBJ1-1|TRBV7-9|.
TGTGCCAGCAGCTTGTATTCGACGAACACTGAAGCTTTCTTT
CASSLYSTNTEAFF
>TRBD1|TRBJ1-2|TRBV10-3|once
TGTGCCATCAGGCCGGACAGGCCGACTAACTATGGCTACACCTTC
CAIRPDRPTNYGYTF
>.|TRBJ2-5|TRBV30|.
TGTGCCTGGAGTCCCCAACAAGAGACCCAGTACTTC
CAWSPQQETQYF
>.|TRBJ1-3|TRBV5-5|few
TGTGCCAGCAGCTCCGTGGAGGGGCCAGGAAACACCATATATTTT
CASSSVEGPGNTIYF
>.|TRBJ2-5|TRBV6-1|.
TGTGCCAGCAGTGTGGGCAGGGGCTTGGAGACCCAGTACTTC
CASSVGRGLETQYF
>TRBD2|TRBJ2-7|TRBV7-2|few
TGTGCCAGCAGCTTAGTCACTAGCGGCCACGAGCAGTACTTC
CASSLVTSGHEQYF
>.|TRBJ2-7|TRBV28|large
TGTGCCAGCAGCGTCGGACTAAACTACGAGCAGTACTTC
CASSVGLNYEQYF